This T cell receptor (beta chain) was found in a study of glioma-infiltrating T cells. General study results and limits: Gliomas, especially low-grade, showed above-expected tissue-blood divergence; non-neoplastic patients showed below. Only very few CDR3 sequences appeared in both tissue and blood.

Amplification of TCR alpha and beta CDR3 regions from RNA used iRepertoire nested multiplex PCR. Input was roughly 100-450 ng of tissue mRNA or PBMC total RNA. TCRdb re-analysed the multiplex PCR reads in MiXCR, keeping a single row per CDR3 protein. Seen here are approximately 130,000 distinct CDR3 sequences, about 25% observed once, and the top ten hold roughly 29%. The CDR3 loop spans 15 amino acids. The germline V gene encodes CDR1 MNHEY and CDR2 SMNVEV (reference sequence). Trimming cost V 2 bases and J 5 bases, with 15 bases left between them. Notes on this clonotype: The antigen remains unidentified. This may be a read error: a much more frequent sequence differs by one nucleotide.

This chain connects TRBV27 to TRBJ2-5; D gene ambiguous. This TCR was recovered from a human donor with low-grade glioma or glioblastoma, undergoing nonglioma brain surgery, or in good health (not recorded which). Sequencing input: glioma tissue, nonneoplastic brain tissue, or PBMCs (not recorded which). Here the CDR3 reads CASSLNGLSPETQYF. DNA of the CDR3: TGTGCCAGCAGTTTAAACGGTCTCTCACCGGAGACCCAGTACTTC.